What follows is one T cell receptor (beta chain) and its context. Its cognate antigen is unknown. Specified time point: newly diagnosed GD, antithyroid drugs for less than 3 months. Researchers made the TCR library from RNA that was extracted from PBMCs. Collection of peripheral blood (roughly 9 milliliters) was done using EDTA tubes. These data come from a study of regulatory T cells in long-lasting Graves disease. The V gene's germline CDR1 is DFQATT and CDR2 SNEGSKA (reference sequence). CDR3 length equals 14 residues. V was pared by 3 bases and J by 4 bases, with 4 bases of the junction left unmatched. The authors built TCR beta libraries using iRepertoire HTBI primers and Arm-PCR of CDR3 regions. TCRdb re-derived calls from the multiplex PCR reads in MiXCR, one entry per CDR3 protein. The data contain roughly 380,000 distinct CDR3 sequences, around 15% of them singletons. Study observations and caveats: Persistent disease exhibited a predilection for TRBV28, TRBJ1-2 and TRBJ2-5.

This same sample was also part of a study on T cells in Graves' hyperthyroidism and ophthalmopathy. Per that study: First-round RT-PCR targeting the TCR CDR3 was performed with the HTBI primer set. The majority of expanded thyroid clonotypes above 0.001 also appeared in blood.

V gene TRBV20-1 combines with J gene TRBJ2-1; 9 bases map to TRBD1. Here the sequenced sample was peripheral blood mononuclear cells (PBMCs), taken at new diagnosis, from a patient treated with antithyroid drugs. This TCR was sampled from a man aged 40-49 years with Graves disease. The CDR3, as DNA: TGCAGTGCTAGGGGGGACAGGGATTACAATGAGCAGTTCTTC. Residues: CSARGDRDYNEQFF.